This T cell receptor beta chain derives from a study of OX40 agonist ivuxolimab in advanced cancers. Study-level information: With ivuxolimab, an agonistic anti-OX40 (CD134) antibody, patients were treated. The group had a mean age of approximately 60 years, ranged from about 20 to 90, and was around 82% male.

Study results and limitations: Part of the nonresponder group also had normalized T-cell clonal expansion that was low.

The protocol was immunoSEQ multiplex PCR, while the TCRdb copy is restricted to in-frame clones and leaves out a portion. The table lists roughly 100,000 clones, over 75% of them singletons. Of note for this clone: Its matching antigen is unknown.

Source: CD4+ or CD8+ T cells sorted from blood, taken in a trial of the OX40 agonist ivuxolimab. The sequence was collected from an adult with an advanced solid tumor such as melanoma, head and neck, liver or kidney cancer.

The CDR3 DNA follows: TGTGCCAGCAGTGAAATCGGCTCAGGGGCTGAAGCTTTCTTT. Amino acid sequence: CASSEIGSGAEAFF. The chain carries TRBV6-1 and TRBJ1-1; the D gene is possibly TRBD1 (6 bases). V lost 2 bases to trimming and J lost 6 bases, with 13 bases between them. Germline lookup yields CDR1 MNHNS and CDR2 SASEGT. CDR3 length equals 14 residues.